Below, 11 T cell receptor beta chains from the same sample are listed, as sequenced in a study of blood T cells in healthy people across ages. The authors ran a second PCR of about 6 to 12 cycles using a sample-barcoded 5' primer and a J-beta primer mix. TCRdb itself ran the 5' RACE reads through MiXCR, one entry per CDR3 protein. The sample yields about 1.8 million distinct CDR3 sequences, around 50% seen once. The specimen sequenced was blood. The receptors here all came from a woman aged 40 to 50 in good health.

This rearrangement joins TRBV9 to TRBJ1-6; D gene ambiguous. This CDR3 contains 13 residues. The V and J ends lost 2 bases and 7 bases respectively, with 7 bases between them. Germline CDR1 and CDR2: SGDLS and YYNGEE. In DNA, the CDR3 is TGTGCCAGCAGCGTCACTTTAAATTCACCCCTCCACTTT. Translation gives CASSVTLNSPLHF.

The chain couples TRBV24-1 to TRBJ1-5; 9 bases are shared with TRBD1. Germline CDR1 and CDR2: KGHDR and SFDVKD. V gave up 3 bases and J gave up 4 bases; unmatched junction bases: 3. This CDR3 has 15 amino acids. The CDR3 loop reads CATSDQTGGNQPQHF. Written as DNA, the CDR3 is TGTGCCACCAGTGATCAGACAGGGGGAAATCAGCCCCAGCATTTT.

This clonotype was counted once. Relative to the germline gene, one junction end is altered; a read error may explain this. The chain recombines TRBV28 with TRBJ2-1, with a weak D call TRBD1 (6 bases). The CDR3 is 15 amino acids. CDR1 MDHEN and CDR2 SYDVKM come from the germline V gene. The CDR3, as DNA: TGTGCCGGCAGTTTATCCGGCAGGGGCTACAATGAGCAGTTCTTC. It yields the protein CAGSLSGRGYNEQFF.

The rearrangement links TRBV29-1 to TRBJ1-5; a weak D match, TRBD1 (5 bases). This CDR3 is built from 13 residues. V was trimmed by 7 bases and J by 4 bases, leaving 14 bases between them. Germline V CDR1 and CDR2: SQVTM, ANQGSEA. CDR3 in DNA: TGCAGCGGAAGCCAGGGAATTAATCAGCCCCAGCATTTT. Amino acid sequence: CSGSQGINQPQHF. The full variable domain, completed using reference TRBV29-1 and TRBJ1-5, is SAVISQKPSRDICQRGTSLTIQCQVDSQVTMMFWYRQQPGQSLTLIATANQGSEATYESGFVIDKFPISRPNLTFSTLTVSNMSPEDSSIYLCSGSQGINQPQHFGDGTRLSIL.

This clonotype was counted a single time. V gene TRBV29-1 combines with J gene TRBJ1-2; 9 bases map to TRBD1. The germline gives CDR1 SQVTM, CDR2 ANQGSEA. V trimming: 5 bases; J trimming: 4 bases; junction bases outside the gene matches: 5. This CDR3 region has 13 residues. CDR3 sequence reads: CSVPDRGVYGYTF. CDR3 sequence (DNA): TGCAGCGTTCCCGACAGGGGGGTCTATGGCTACACCTTC.

The J gene is TRBJ1-1, the V gene TRBV28; 8 nucleotides agree with TRBD1. CDR3 length: 12 residues. Losses at the gene ends were 8 bases for V and 4 bases for J; bases not matched to a gene: 3. Looked up from germline, CDR1 is MDHEN and CDR2 is SYDVKM. The CDR3 nucleotides are TGTGCCAGCGACACAGGGGGCACTGAAGCTTTCTTT. Its translation is CASDTGGTEAFF.

This clonotype was detected a few times. The V and J genes are TRBV7-2 and TRBJ2-1; D tentatively reads TRBD1 or TRBD2 (5 bases each). The CDR3 runs 11 residues. CDR1 and CDR2 from the germline V gene are SGHTA and FQGNSA. Trimming pared 4 bases from V and 10 bases from J, leaving 8 bases between. CDR3 amino acids: CASSWGSEQFF. DNA for the CDR3: TGTGCCAGCAGCTGGGGGTCGGAGCAGTTCTTC.

This clonotype showed up just a few times. The chain links TRBV4-3 to TRBJ2-1, with 7 bases fitting TRBD2. There are 18 residues in the CDR3. V lost 2 bases, J lost 6 bases, and 16 bases stayed unmatched. The germline CDR1 and CDR2 sequences are LGHNA and YSLEER. For the CDR3, the DNA is TGCGCCAGCAGCCAATGGGGCGGCCAAGGAGCGGGGCGCAATGAGCAGTTCTTC. Translating gives CASSQWGGQGAGRNEQFF.

In this sample, this clonotype turned up many times. The chain combines TRBV7-2 with TRBJ2-5; tentative D call: TRBD1 (5 bases). The ends were cut back, 5 bases at V and 2 bases at J, with 12 bases in the middle. This CDR3 comprises 14 residues. Germline loops: CDR1 SGHTA, CDR2 FQGNSA. CDR3 amino acids: CASSPQVSQETQYF. The CDR3 coding sequence is TGTGCCAGCAGCCCACAGGTATCACAAGAGACCCAGTACTTC.

The V and J genes are TRBV5-1 and TRBJ2-7, with 9 bases fitting TRBD1. The CDR3 loop spans 15 amino acids. Trimming cost V 1 base and J 3 bases; bases outside gene matches: 5. The germline V gene has CDR1 SGHRS and CDR2 YFSETQ. The CDR3 nucleotides are TGCGCCAGCAGCTTGCGGGACAGGGACCTCTACGAGCAGTACTTC. Protein product: CASSLRDRDLYEQYF.

This clonotype occurred a few times. This chain connects TRBV4-2 to TRBJ2-7; 10 bases are a match to TRBD1. V shed 1 base and J 3 bases; nucleotides not matched to a gene: 3. This CDR3 has 15 amino acids. Germline CDR1 is LGHNA and CDR2 is YNFKEQ. CDR3 nucleotide sequence: TGTGCCAGCAGCCAAGCGGACAGGGGGGTCTACGAGCAGTACTTC. Amino acids: CASSQADRGVYEQYF.